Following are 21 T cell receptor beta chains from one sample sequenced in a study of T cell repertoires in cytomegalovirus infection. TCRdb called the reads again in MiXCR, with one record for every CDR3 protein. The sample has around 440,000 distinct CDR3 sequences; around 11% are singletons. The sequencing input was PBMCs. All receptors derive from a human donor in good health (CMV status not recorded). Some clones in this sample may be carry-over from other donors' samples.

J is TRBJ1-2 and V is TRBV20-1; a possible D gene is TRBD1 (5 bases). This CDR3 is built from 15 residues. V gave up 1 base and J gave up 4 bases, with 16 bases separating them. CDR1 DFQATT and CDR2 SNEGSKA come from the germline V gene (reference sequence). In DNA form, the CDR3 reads TGCAGTGCTAGAGTGGGAGGGGAAGGTGCCTATGGCTACACCTTC. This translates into CSARVGGEGAYGYTF.

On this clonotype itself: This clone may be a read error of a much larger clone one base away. CDR3 bases: TGCAGTGCTCGAGGGAGACAGGGCTCAAGGAATGGAGAGACCCAGTACTTC. This gives the protein CSARGRQGSRNGETQYF. The chain recombines TRBV20-1 with TRBJ2-5; the match to TRBD1 covers 7 bases. V gave up 5 bases and J gave up 4 bases; unmatched junction bases: 19. The CDR3 runs to 17 residues. Germline V gene data show CDR1 as DFQATT and CDR2 as SNEGSKA (reference sequence).

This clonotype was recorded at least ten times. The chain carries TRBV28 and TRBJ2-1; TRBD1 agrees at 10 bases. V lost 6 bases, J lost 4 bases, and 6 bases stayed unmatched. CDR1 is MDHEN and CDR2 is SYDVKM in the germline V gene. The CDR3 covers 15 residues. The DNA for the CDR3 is TGTGCCAGCAGGCAGACAGGGGGCGTTTACAATGAGCAGTTCTTC. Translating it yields CASRQTGGVYNEQFF.

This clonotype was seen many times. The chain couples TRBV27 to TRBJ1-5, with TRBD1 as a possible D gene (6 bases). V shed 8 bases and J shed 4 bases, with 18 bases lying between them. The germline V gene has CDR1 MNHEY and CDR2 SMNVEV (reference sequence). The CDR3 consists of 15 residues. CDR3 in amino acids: CASQARGGGNQPQHF. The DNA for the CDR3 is TGTGCCAGCCAGGCAAGAGGGGGGGGAAATCAGCCCCAGCATTTT.

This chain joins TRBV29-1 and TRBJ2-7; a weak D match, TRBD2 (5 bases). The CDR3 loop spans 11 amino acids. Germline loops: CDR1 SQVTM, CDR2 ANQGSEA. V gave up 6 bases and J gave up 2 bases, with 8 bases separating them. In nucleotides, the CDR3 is TGCAGCGTATCGGGGACCTACGAGCAGTACTTC. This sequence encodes CSVSGTYEQYF.

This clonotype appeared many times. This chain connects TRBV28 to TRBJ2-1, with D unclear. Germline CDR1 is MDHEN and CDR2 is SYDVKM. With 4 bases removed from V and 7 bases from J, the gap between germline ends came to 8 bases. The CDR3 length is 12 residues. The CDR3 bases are TGTGCCAGCAGTTCAAGAATTAATGAGCAGTTCTTC. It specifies CASSSRINEQFF.

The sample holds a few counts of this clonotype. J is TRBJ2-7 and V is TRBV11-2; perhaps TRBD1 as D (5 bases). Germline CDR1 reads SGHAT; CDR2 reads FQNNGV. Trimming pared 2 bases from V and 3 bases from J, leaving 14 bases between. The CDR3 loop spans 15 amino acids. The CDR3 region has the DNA TGTGCCAGCAGCTTAAAAGGAGACAGCCTCTACGAGCAGTACTTC. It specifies CASSLKGDSLYEQYF.

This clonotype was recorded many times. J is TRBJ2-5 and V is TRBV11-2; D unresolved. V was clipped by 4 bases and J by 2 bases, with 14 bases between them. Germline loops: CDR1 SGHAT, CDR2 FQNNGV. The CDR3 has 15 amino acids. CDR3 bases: TGTGCCAGCAGCTCCCTAAGTTTTCTTCAAGAGACCCAGTACTTC. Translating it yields CASSSLSFLQETQYF.

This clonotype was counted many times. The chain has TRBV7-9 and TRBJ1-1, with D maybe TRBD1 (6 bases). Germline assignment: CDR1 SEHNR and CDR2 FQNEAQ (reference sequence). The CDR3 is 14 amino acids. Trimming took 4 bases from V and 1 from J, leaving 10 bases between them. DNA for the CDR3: TGTGCCAGCAGCTCCCTACAGGGGAACACTGAAGCTTTCTTT. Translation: CASSSLQGNTEAFF.

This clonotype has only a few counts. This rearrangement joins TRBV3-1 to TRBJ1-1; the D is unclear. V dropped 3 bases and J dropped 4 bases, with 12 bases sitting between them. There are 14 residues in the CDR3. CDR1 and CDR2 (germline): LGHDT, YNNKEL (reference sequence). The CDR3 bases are TGTGCCAGCAGCCAGGACCCGACGGGCACTGAAGCTTTCTTT. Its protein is CASSQDPTGTEAFF.

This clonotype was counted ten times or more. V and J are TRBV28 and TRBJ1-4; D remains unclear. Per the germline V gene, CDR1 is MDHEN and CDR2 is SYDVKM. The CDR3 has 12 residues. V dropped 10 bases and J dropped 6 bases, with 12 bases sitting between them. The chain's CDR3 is CATLQSDEKLFF. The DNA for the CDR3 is TGTGCCACCCTCCAGTCGGATGAAAAACTGTTTTTT.

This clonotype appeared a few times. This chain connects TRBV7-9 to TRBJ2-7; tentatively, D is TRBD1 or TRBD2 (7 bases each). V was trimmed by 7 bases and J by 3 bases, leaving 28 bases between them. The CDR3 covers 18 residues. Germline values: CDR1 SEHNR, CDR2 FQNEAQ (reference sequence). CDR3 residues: CASNRLPTGRVLHYEQYF. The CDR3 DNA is TGTGCCAGCAACCGCCTACCGACAGGGAGGGTTTTACACTACGAGCAGTACTTC. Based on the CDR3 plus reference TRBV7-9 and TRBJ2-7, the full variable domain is DTGVSQNPRHKITKRGQNVTFRCDPISEHNRLYWYRQTLGQGPEFLTYFQNEAQLEKSRLLSDRFSAERPKGSFSTLEIQRTEQGDSAMYLCASNRLPTGRVLHYEQYFGPGTRLTVT.

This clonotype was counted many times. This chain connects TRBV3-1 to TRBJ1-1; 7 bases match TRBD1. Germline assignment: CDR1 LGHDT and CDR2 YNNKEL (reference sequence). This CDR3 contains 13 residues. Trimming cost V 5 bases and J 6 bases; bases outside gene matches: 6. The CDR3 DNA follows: TGTGCCAGCAGCTTACGACAGGGCGCTGAAGCTTTCTTT. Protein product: CASSLRQGAEAFF.

Here the CDR3 reads CASSESPNPSSYNEQFF. The CDR3 DNA is TGTGCCAGCAGTGAATCCCCAAACCCGAGCTCCTACAATGAGCAGTTCTTC. The chain has TRBV2 and TRBJ2-1; no definite D call. The V gene lost 2 bases and the J gene lost 0 bases, with 14 bases spanning the gap. From germline, CDR1 is SNHLY and CDR2 FYNNEI. The CDR3 has 17 amino acids.

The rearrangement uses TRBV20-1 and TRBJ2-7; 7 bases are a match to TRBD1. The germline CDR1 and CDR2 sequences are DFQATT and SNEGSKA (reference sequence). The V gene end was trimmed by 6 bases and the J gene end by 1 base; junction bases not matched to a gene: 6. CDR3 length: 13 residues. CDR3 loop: CSAKGAGSYEQYF. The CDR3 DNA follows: TGCAGTGCCAAGGGGGCAGGGTCCTACGAGCAGTACTTC.

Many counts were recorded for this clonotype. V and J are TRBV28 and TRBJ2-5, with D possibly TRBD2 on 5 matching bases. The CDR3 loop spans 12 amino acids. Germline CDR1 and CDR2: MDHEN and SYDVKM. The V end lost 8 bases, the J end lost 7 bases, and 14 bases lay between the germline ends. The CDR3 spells CASGLADRTQYF. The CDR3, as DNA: TGTGCCAGCGGCCTAGCCGATAGGACCCAGTACTTC.

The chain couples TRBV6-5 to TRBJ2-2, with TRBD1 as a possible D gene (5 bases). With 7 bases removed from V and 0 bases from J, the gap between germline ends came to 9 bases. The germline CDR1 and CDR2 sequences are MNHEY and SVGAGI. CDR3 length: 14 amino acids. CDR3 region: CASTRVANTGELFF. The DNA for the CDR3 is TGTGCCAGCACCAGGGTGGCGAACACCGGGGAGCTGTTTTTT.

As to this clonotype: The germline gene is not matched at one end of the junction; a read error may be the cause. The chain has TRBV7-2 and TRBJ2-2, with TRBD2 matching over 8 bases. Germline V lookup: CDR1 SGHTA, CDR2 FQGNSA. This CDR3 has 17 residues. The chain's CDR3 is CANSSRGSGGNTGELFF. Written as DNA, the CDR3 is TGTGCCAACAGCTCCCGAGGGAGCGGGGGGAACACCGGGGAGCTGTTTTTT.

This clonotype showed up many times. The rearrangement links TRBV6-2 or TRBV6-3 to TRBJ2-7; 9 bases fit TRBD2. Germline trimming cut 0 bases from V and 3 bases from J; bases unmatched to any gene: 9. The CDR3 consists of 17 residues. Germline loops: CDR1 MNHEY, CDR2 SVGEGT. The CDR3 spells CASSYSGGGAALYEQYF. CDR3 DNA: TGTGCCAGCAGTTACTCGGGCGGGGGGGCCGCCCTCTACGAGCAGTACTTC.

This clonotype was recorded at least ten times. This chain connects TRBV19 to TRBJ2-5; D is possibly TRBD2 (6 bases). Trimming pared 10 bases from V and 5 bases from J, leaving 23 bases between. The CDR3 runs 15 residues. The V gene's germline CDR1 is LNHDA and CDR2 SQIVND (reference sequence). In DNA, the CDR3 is TGTGCCACATACCAGCCGGGAGAGAGCGGGGAGACCCAGTACTTC. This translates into CATYQPGESGETQYF.

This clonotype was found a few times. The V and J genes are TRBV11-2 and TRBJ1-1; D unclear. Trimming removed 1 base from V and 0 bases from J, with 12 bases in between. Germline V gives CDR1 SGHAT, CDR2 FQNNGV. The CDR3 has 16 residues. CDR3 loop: CASSLVRGGLNTEAFF. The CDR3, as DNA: TGTGCCAGCAGCTTAGTCCGGGGAGGGCTGAACACTGAAGCTTTCTTT.